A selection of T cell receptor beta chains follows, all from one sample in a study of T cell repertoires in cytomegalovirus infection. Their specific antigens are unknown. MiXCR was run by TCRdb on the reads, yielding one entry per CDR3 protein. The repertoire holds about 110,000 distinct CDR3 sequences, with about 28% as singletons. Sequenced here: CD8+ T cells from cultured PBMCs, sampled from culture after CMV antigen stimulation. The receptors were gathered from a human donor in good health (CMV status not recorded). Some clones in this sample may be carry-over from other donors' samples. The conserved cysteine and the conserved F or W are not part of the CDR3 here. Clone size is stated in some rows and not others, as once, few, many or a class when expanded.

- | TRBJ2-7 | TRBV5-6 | ASSFMGQGSEYEQY
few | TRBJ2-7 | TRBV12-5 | ASGEGQGSYEQY
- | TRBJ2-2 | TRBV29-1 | SVDQGFGELF
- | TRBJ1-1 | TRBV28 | ASSLADYTEAF
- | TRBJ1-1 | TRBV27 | ASRWAGGNTEAF
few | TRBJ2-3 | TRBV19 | ASSGLAGVTTDTQY
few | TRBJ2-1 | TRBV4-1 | ASSLTTVDNEQF
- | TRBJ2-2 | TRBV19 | ASSIIPPGQGIGELF
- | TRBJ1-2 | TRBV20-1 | SARADYGYT
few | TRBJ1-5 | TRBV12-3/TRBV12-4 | ASSFLQGAQPQH
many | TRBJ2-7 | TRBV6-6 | ASSSDPYEQY
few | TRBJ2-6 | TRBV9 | ASSVISSGANVLT
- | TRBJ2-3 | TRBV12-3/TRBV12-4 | ASGQSTDTQY
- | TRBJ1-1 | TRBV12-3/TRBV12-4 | ASSPFDLTVNTEAF
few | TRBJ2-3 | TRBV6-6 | ASTNSPGPTDTQY
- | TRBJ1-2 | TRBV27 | ASSSLQGADYGYT
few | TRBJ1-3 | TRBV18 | ASSPREKLSGNTIY
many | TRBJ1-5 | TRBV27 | ASSRTHVGARQPQH
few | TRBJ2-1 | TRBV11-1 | ASSVVDEQF
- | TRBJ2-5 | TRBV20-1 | SARDLAGSRGETQY
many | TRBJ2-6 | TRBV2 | AGTALGANVLT
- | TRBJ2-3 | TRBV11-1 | ASSLVREMGTDTQY
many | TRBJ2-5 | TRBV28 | ASGTGLQETQY
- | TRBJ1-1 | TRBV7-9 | ASSLVTGGNTEAF
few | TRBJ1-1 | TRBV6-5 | ASSYRGGGEAF
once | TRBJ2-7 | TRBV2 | ATSSGDYLDEQY
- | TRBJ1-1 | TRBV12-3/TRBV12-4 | ASSQGTPNTEAF
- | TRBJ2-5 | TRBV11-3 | ASSLAEWETQY
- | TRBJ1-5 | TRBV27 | ASSPLGSSNQPQH
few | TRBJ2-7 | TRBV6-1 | ASSEWVSLAEQY
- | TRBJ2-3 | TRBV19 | ASSRLAGRTDTQY
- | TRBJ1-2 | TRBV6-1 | ASRDRGLAYGYT
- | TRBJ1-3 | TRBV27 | ASSLSRGGGNTIY
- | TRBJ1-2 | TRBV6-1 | ASQYGGYGYT
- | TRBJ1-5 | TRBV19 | VSHPRTDPINQRQH
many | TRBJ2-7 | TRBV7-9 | ASSFGTGYEQY
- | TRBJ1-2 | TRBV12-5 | ASGTTDYYGYT
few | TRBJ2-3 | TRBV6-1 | ASSYLFTDTQY
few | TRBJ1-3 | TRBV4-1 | ASSQVGAGTGNTIY
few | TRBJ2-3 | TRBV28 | ASTRAGGLWTDTQY
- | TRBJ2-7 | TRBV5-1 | ASSLSSPGGMYEQY
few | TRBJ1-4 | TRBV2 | ASNSGTGGEKLF
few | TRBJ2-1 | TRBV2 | ASHLGGGNEQF
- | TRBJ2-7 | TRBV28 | ASSYRGGEVYEQY
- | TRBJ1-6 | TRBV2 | ASTEATGYNSPLH
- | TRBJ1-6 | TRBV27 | ASSSGDGGYNSPLH
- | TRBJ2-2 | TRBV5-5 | ASSRGLAGVDTGELF
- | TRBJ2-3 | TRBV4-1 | ASSQESGGTDTQY
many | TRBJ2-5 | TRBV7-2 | ASSLALAGTSQETQY
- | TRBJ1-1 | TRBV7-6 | ASSLTGLNTEAF
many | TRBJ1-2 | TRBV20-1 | SAWRQGAPNGYT
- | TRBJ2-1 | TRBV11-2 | ASSLALQGGDEQF
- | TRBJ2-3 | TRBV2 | ARRTSDTQY
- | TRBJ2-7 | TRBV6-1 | ASSEYGAEQY